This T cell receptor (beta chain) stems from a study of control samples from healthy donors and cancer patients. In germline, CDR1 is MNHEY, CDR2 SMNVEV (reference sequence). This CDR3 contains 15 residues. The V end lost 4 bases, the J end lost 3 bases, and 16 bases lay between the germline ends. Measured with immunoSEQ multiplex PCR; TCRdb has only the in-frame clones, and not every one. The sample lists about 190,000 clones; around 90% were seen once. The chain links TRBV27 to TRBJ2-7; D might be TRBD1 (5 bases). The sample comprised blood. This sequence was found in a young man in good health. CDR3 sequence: CASSSRKGISYEQYF. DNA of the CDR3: TGTGCCAGCAGTTCCCGGAAGGGGATTAGCTACGAGCAGTACTTC.